A single TCR beta chain is shown here with its context. Extraction of total RNA was performed on unfractionated whole blood. The sample is drawn from a study of human T cells and chemical hapten exposure. V was cut by 5 bases and J by 8 bases, with 14 bases left in between. The CDR3 is 13 amino acids. CDR1 and CDR2 (germline): MDHEN, SYDVKM. TCRdb reprocessed the 5' RACE reads with MiXCR, giving one entry per CDR3 protein. The sample has over 95,000 distinct CDR3 sequences, more than 15% seen once. The V gene is TRBV28, the J gene TRBJ2-3, with a possible D match to TRBD2 (7 bases). The sequence was collected from a human donor in good health. The CDR3 nucleotides are TGTGCCAGCAGTGGGGGGGCCTCAGCTACGCAGTATTTT. Its translation is CASSGGASATQYF.